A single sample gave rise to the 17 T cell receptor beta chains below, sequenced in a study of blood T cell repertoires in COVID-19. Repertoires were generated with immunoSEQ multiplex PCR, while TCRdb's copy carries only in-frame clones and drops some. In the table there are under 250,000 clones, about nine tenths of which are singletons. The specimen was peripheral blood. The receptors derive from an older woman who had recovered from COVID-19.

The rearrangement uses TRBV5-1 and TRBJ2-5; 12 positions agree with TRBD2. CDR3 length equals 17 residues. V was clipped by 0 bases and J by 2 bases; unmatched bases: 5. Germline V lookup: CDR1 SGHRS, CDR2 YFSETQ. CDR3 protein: CASSLGLAGGYQETQYF. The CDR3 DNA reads TGCGCCAGCAGCTTGGGTCTAGCGGGGGGGTATCAAGAGACCCAGTACTTC. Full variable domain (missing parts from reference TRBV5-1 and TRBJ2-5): KAGVTQTPRYLIKTRGQQVTLSCSPISGHRSVSWYQQTPGQGLQFLFEYFSETQRNKGNFPGRFSGRQFSNSRSEMNVSTLELGDSALYLCASSLGLAGGYQETQYFGPGTRLLVL.

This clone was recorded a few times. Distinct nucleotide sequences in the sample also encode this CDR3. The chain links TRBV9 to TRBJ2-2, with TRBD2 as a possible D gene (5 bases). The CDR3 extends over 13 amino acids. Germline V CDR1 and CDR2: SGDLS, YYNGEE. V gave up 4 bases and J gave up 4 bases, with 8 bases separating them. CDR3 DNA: TGTGCCAGCAGCCCTCGGGGCACCGGGGAGCTGTTTTTT. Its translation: CASSPRGTGELFF. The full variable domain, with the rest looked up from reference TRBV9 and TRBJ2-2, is DSGVTQTPKHLITATGQRVTLRCSPRSGDLSVYWYQQSLDQGLQFLIQYYNGEERAKGNILERFSAQQFPDLHSELNLSSLELGDSALYFCASSPRGTGELFFGEGSRLTVL.

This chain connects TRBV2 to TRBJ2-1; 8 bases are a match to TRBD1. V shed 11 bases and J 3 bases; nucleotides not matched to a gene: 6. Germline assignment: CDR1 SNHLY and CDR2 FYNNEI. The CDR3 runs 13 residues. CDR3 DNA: TGTGCCGGAGATGGACAGGGCTACAATGAGCAGTTCTTC. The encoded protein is CAGDGQGYNEQFF.

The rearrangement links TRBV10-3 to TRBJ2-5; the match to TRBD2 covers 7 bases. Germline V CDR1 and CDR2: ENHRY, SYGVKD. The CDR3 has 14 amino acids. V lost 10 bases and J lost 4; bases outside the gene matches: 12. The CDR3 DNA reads TGTGCCACCGCGGGGGAGCCTCTGGGAGAGACCCAGTACTTC. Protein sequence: CATAGEPLGETQYF.

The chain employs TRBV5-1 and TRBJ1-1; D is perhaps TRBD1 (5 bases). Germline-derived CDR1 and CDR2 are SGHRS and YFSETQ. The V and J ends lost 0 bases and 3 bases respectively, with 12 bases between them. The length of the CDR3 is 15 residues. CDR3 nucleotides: TGCGCCAGCAGCTTGGCGATTGGGGGGGACACTGAAGCTTTCTTT. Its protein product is CASSLAIGGDTEAFF.

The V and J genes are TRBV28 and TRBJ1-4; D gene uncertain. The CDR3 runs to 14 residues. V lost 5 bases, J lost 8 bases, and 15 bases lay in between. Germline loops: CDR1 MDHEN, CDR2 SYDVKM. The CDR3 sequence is CASSDGGSREKLFF. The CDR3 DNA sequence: TGTGCCAGCAGTGATGGCGGGAGCAGGGAAAAACTGTTTTTT.

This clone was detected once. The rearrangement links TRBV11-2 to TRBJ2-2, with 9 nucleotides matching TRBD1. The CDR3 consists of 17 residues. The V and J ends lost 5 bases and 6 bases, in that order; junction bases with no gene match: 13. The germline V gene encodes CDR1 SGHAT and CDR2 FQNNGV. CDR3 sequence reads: CASSRGQGMVSAGELFF. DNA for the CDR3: TGTGCCAGCAGCCGGGGACAGGGAATGGTGAGCGCCGGGGAGCTGTTTTTT. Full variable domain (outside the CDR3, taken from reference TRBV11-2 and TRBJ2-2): EAGVAQSPRYKIIEKRQSVAFWCNPISGHATLYWYQQILGQGPKLLIQFQNNGVVDDSQLPKDRFSAERLKGVDSTLKIQPAKLEDSAVYLCASSRGQGMVSAGELFFGEGSRLTVL.

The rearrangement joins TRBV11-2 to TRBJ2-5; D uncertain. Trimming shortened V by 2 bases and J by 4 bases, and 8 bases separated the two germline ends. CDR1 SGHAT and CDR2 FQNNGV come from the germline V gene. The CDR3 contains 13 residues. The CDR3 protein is CASSLRGGETQYF. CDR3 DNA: TGTGCCAGCAGCTTACGTGGCGGAGAGACCCAGTACTTC.

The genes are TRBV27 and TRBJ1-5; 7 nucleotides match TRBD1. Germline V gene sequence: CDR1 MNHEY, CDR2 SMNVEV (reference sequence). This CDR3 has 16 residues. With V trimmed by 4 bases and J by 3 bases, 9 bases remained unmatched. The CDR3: CASSSRTGLNNQPQHF. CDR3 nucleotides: TGTGCCAGCAGTTCCAGGACAGGTTTGAACAATCAGCCCCAGCATTTT.

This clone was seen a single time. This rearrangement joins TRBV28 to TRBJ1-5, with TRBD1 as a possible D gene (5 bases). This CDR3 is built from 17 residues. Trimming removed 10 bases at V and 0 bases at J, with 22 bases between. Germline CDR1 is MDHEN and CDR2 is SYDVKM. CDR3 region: CATRLGGEPYSNQPQHF. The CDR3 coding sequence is TGTGCCACCCGATTGGGGGGGGAGCCTTATAGCAATCAGCCCCAGCATTTT. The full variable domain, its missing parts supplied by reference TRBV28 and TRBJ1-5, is DVKVTQSSRYLVKRTGEKVFLECVQDMDHENMFWYRQDPGLGLRLIYFSYDVKMKEKGDIPEGYSVSREKKERFSLILESASTNQTSMYLCATRLGGEPYSNQPQHFGDGTRLSIL.

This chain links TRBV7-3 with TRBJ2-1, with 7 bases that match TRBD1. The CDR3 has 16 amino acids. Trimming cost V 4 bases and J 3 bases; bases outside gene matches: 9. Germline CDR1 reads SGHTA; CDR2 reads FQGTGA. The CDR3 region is CASSSDRVAGYNEQFF. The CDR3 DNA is TGTGCCAGCAGCTCCGACAGGGTGGCGGGCTACAATGAGCAGTTCTTC.

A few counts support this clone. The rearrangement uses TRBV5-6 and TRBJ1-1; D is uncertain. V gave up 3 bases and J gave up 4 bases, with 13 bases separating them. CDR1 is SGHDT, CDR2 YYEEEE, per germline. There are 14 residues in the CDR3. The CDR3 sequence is CASSYDMGGTEAFF. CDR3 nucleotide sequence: TGTGCCAGCAGCTACGATATGGGAGGCACTGAAGCTTTCTTT.

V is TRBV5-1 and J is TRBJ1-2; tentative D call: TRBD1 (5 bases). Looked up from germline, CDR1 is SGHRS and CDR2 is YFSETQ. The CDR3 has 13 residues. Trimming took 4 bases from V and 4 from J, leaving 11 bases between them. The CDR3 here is CASSPDIFYGYTF. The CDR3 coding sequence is TGCGCCAGCAGCCCGGACATCTTCTATGGCTACACCTTC.

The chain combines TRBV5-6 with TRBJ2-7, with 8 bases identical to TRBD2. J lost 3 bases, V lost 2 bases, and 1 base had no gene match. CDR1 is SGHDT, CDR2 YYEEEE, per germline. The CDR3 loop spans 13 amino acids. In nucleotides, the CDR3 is TGTGCCAGCAGCTTACTAGCGGACTACGAGCAGTACTTC. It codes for CASSLLADYEQYF.

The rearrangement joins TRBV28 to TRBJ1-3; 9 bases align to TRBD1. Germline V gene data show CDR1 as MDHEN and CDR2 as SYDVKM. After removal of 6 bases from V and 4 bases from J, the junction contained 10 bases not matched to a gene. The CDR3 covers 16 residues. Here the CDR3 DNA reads TGTGCCAGCAGCCTAGCCGGGACAGGGCTCGGAAACACCATATATTTT. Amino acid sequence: CASSLAGTGLGNTIYF.

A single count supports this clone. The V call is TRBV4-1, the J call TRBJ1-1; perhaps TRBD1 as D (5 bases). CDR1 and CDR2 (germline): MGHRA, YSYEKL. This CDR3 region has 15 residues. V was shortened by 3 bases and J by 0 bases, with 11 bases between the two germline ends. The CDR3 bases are TGCGCCAGCAGCCAGGGCAGGGCGTTGAACACTGAAGCTTTCTTT. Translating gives CASSQGRALNTEAFF.

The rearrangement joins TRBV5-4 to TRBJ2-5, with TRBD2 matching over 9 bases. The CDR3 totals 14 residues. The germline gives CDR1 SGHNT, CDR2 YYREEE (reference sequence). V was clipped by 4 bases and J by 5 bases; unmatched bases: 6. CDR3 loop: CASSIAGAGETQYF. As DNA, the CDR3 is TGTGCCAGCAGCATAGCGGGGGCGGGGGAGACCCAGTACTTC.